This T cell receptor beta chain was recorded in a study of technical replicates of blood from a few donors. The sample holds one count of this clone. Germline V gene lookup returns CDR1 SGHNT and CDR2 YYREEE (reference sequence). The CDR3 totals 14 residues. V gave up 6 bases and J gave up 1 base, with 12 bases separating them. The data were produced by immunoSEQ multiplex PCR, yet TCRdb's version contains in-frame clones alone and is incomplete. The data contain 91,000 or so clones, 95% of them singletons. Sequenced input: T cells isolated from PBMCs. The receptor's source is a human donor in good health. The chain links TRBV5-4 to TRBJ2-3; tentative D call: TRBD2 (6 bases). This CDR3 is CASTSAGGTDTQYF. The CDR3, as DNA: TGTGCCAGCACTAGCGCCGGGGGCACAGATACGCAGTATTTT.